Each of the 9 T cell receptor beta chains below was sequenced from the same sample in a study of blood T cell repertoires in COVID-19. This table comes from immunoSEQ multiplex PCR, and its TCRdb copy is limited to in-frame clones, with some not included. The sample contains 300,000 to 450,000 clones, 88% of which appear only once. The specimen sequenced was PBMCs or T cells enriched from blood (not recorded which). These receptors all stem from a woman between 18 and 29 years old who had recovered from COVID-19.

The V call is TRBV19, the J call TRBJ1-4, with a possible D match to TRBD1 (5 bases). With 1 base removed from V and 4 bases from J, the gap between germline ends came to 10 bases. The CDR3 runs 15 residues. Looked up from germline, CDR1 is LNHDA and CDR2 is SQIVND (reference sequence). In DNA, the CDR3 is TGTGCCAGTAGTATAGGTACAGGACATAATGAAAAACTGTTTTTT. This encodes CASSIGTGHNEKLFF.

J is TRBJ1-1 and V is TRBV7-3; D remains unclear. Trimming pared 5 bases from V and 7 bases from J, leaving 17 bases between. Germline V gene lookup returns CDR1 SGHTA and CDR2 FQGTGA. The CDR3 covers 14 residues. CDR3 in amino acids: CASSQKGGGVEAFF. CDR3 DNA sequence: TGTGCCAGCAGCCAGAAGGGAGGCGGCGTTGAAGCTTTCTTT.

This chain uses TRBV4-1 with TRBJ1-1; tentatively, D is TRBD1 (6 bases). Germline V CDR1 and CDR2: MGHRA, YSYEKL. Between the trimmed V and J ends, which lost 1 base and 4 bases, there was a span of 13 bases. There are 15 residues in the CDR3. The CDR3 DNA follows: TGCGCCAGCAGCCAAGGGGTAAGAGGGGGCACTGAAGCTTTCTTT. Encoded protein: CASSQGVRGGTEAFF.

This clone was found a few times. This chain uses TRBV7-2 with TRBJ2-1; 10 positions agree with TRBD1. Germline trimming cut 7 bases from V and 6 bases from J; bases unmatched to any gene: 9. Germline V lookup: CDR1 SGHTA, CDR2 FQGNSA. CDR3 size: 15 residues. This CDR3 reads CASTAYGTGVNEQFF. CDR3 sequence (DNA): TGTGCCAGCACCGCTTATGGGACAGGGGTCAATGAGCAGTTCTTC.

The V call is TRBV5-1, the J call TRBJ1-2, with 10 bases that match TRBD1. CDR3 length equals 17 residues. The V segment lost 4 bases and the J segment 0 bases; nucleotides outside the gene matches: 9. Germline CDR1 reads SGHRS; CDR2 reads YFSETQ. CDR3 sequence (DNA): TGCGCCAGCAGCCCGGGACAGGGGCCGATTCCTAACTATGGCTACACCTTC. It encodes CASSPGQGPIPNYGYTF.

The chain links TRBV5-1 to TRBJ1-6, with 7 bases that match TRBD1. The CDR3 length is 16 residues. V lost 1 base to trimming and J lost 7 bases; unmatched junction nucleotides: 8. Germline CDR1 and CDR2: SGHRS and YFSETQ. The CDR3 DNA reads TGCGCCAGCAGCTTGACCGACAGGGAAGAGAATTCACCCCTCCACTTT. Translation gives CASSLTDREENSPLHF.

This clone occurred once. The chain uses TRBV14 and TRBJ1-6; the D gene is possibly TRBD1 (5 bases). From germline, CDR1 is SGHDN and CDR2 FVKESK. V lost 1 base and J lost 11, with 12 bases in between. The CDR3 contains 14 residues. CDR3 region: CASSQGRGGAPLHF. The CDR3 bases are TGTGCCAGCAGCCAAGGGCGGGGCGGGGCACCCCTCCACTTT.

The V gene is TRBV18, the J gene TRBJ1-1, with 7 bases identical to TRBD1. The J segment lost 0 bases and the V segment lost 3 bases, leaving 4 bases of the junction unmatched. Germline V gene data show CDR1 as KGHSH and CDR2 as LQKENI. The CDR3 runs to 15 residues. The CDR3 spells CASSPRGVMNTEAFF. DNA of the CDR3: TGTGCCAGCTCACCCAGGGGGGTTATGAACACTGAAGCTTTCTTT.

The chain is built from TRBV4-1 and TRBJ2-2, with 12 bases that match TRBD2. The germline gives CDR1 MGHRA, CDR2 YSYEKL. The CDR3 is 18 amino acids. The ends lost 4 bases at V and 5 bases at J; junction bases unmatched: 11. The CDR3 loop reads CASSRGLAGGGGTGELFF. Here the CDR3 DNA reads TGCGCCAGCAGCCGGGGACTAGCGGGCGGCGGGGGAACCGGGGAGCTGTTTTTT.